This TCR beta chain was identified in a study of CD4 T cells in lung cancer (dated by TCRdb to between 2018 and 2021). About the study as a whole: In the study, blood T cells from NSCLC patients were screened for responses to candidate mutation-encoded neoepitopes, and neoantigen-specific CD4+ T-cell clones and TCRs were isolated. Several patients undergoing curative-intent resections for stage I-III non-small cell lung cancer provided the tumor and non-adjacent lung tissue. The resected patients had lung adenocarcinoma or squamous cell carcinoma, were aged 60 to 69 at blood donation, and mostly were former smokers. Before blood donation, patients had received treatments including platinum chemotherapy, and some received nivolumab or pembrolizumab. The frequency of neoantigen-specific clonotypes in tumor resections, non-adjacent lung and cultured T-cell products was tracked by TCRB deep sequencing.

Non-adjacent lung tissue was taken as far as possible from the malignant lesion, at least 3 cm away, from the same resection. The research as a whole found: Some blood-derived responses might be explained by in vitro priming of naive T cells or cross-reactivity rather than by memory responses to the cancer.

On this clone itself: This receptor's antigen is unknown. No base qualities exist here, and no much larger clone lies one base off it.

Libraries were made using the immunoSEQ multiplex PCR assay. Qiagen DNeasy or QIAamp micro DNA kits were used to isolate DNA, and the Adaptive Biotechnology human TCRB sequencing kit was used to sequence TCRB. An Illumina MiSeq was used to sequence the TCRB libraries. As for the original processing: The kit provider's software was used to analyze TCRB sequence data, and Fisher's exact test was applied to assess tumor enrichment of clonotype templates. The immuneACCESS repertoire file appears here via TCRdb, limited to in-frame rearrangements. These files lack a portion of the clones; in checked studies, under half of the deficit traces to unresolved V genes, and the cause of the others is not known. V and J calls and clone size come straight from that table; D and trimming were deduced from the DNA. For this sample there are about 10,000 clones; about three fifths appear just once. The ten largest clones add up to 15% to 19% of the sample.

V ends up 1 base short and J 5 bases short, with an unmatched junction base count of 1. CDR1 and CDR2, per the germline V gene, are KGHSH and LQKENI. From the cysteine up to the phenylalanine, the CDR3 has a length of 13 residues. Solely the CDR3 DNA is kept, with 39 bases framed from the first base. Material for sequencing was normal lung tissue taken away from the tumor. The receptor chain draws on TRBV18 and TRBJ2-5, with 7 central nucleotides matching TRBD2. The receptor was isolated from a man aged 55 to 70 with non-small cell lung cancer. The CDR3 region has the sequence CASSPQGGETQYF. DNA sequence: TGTGCCAGCTCACCACAGGGAGGGGAGACCCAGTACTTC.